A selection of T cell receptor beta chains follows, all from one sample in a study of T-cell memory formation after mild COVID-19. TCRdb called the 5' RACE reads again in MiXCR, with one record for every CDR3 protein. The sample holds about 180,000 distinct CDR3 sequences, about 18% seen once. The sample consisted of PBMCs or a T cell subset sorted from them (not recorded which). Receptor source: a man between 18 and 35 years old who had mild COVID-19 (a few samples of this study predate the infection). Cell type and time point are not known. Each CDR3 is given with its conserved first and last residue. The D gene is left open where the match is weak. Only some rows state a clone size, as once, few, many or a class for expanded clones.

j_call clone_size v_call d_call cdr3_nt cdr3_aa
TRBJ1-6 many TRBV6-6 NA TGTGCCAGCAGTCCAACAGGTACCCTCCACTTT CASSPTGTLHF
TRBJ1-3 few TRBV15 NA TGTGCCACCAGCAGAGATCGGGTCTCTGGAAACACCATATATTTT CATSRDRVSGNTIYF
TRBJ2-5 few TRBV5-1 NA TGCGCCAGCAGCGGATCCGGGACTTTAGAGACCCAGTACTTC CASSGSGTLETQYF
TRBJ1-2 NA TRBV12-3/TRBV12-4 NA TGTGCCAGCAGTTTAAGGGGACCACCTGGCTACACCTTC CASSLRGPPGYTF
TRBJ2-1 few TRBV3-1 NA TGTGCCAGCAGCCAAGGGTACCGGGGCGGTGAGCAGTTCTTC CASSQGYRGGEQFF
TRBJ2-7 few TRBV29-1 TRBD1 TGCAGCGTTGAAGAACCCGACAGGGGCGACGAGCAGTACTTC CSVEEPDRGDEQYF
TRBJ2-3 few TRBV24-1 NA TGTGCCACCAGTGATTCGGGTGATACGCAGTATTTT CATSDSGDTQYF
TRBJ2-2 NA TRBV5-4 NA TGTGCCAGCAGCTTGGGTGCGAGGGGGAACACCGGGGAGCTGTTTTTT CASSLGARGNTGELFF
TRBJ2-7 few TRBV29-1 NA TGCAGCGTTGACCTGACAGGAGGTTCCTACGAGCAGTACTTC CSVDLTGGSYEQYF
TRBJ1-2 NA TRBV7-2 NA TGTGCCAGCAGCTTACCCAGACAGAACTATGGCTACACCTTC CASSLPRQNYGYTF
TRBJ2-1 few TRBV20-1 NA TGCAGTGCTAGAGATCGGAATGAGCAGTTCTTC CSARDRNEQFF
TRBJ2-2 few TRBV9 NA TGTGCCAGCCGGGCGGTGGCCGGGGAGCTGTTTTTT CASRAVAGELFF
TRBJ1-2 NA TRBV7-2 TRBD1 TGTGCCAGCAGCGGCCGGGACAGGGCTCCGGATAGCTACACCTTC CASSGRDRAPDSYTF
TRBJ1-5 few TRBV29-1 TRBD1 TGCAGCGTTAGAATAGGGGGCAACGATCAGCCCCAGCATTTT CSVRIGGNDQPQHF
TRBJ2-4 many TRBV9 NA TGTGCCAGCAGCGTAGGGGATGGGGGGAACATTCAGTACTTC CASSVGDGGNIQYF
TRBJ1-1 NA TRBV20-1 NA TGCAGTGCCGCCACCCAGGGGAAAGCTTTCTTT CSAATQGKAFF
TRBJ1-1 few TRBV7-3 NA TGTGCCAGCAGCTTAGGCAGCGTCACTGAAGCTTTCTTT CASSLGSVTEAFF
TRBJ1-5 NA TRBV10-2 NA TGCGCCAGCAGTGAGGGGGGGCTCAATCAGCCCCAGCATTTT CASSEGGLNQPQHF
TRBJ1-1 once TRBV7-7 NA TGTGCCAGCAGCCCTTTGGCCGGGGGGAGGACTGAAGCTTTCTTT CASSPLAGGRTEAFF
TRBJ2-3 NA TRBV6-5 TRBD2 TGTGCCAGCAGTAACGGGGGGGATACGCAGTATTTT CASSNGGDTQYF
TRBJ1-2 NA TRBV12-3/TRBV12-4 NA TGTGCCAGCAGTTTCTTCGCCAGGGGTTATGGCTACACCTTC CASSFFARGYGYTF
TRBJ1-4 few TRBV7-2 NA TGTGCCAGCAGCTTTAAAGGAGAAAAACTGTTTTTT CASSFKGEKLFF
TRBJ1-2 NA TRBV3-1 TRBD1 TGTGCCAGCAGCGAACAGGGGAATGGCTACACCTTC CASSEQGNGYTF
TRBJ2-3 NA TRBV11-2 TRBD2 TGTGCCAGCAGCTCCGGTCGGGGGGGCTTCACAGATACGCAGTATTTT CASSSGRGGFTDTQYF
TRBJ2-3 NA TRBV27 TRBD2 TGTGCCAGCAGTTTATCCGGACTAGCGGGGAGCCTCCCGCCAGATACGCAGTATTTT CASSLSGLAGSLPPDTQYF
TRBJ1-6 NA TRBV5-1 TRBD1 TGCGCCAGCAGCTTGGCCGGGACAGGGCGCTCACCCCTCCACTTT CASSLAGTGRSPLHF
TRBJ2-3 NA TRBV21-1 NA TGTGCCAGCAGCAAAACAATTCGGGACAGGGAAAGGACGACAGATACGCAGTATTTT CASSKTIRDRERTTDTQYF
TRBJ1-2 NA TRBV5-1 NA TGCGCCAGCAGCTTGCGGCAGGATAATGGCTACACCTTC CASSLRQDNGYTF
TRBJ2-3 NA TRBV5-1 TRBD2 TGCGCCAGCAGATCCGGGACTAGCGGGGGGACAGATACGCAGTATTTT CASRSGTSGGTDTQYF
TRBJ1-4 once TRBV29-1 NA TGCAGCGTTTCAAGGGCCCCTAATGAAAAACTGTTTTTT CSVSRAPNEKLFF
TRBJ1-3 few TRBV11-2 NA TGTGCCAGCAGCAGTGTCGGGGGAACGGGAAACACCATATATTTT CASSSVGGTGNTIYF
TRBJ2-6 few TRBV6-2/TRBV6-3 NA TGTGCCAGCAGCTACCGGGGTACTGGGGCCAACGTCCTGACTTTC CASSYRGTGANVLTF
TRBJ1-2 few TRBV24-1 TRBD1 TGTGCCACCAGTGATTGGACAGGGGACTATGGCTACACCTTC CATSDWTGDYGYTF
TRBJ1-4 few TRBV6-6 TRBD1 TGTGCCAGCAGTTACGAACAGGGGGCGGAAAAACTGTTTTTT CASSYEQGAEKLFF
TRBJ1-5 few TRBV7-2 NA TGTGCCAGCAGCTCCCGCGCCGGACCAGACCAGCCCCAGCATTTT CASSSRAGPDQPQHF